Presented here are 26 T cell receptor beta chains from one specimen sequenced in a study of shared clonotypes between healthy human individuals. Profiled with immunoSEQ multiplex PCR; TCRdb holds only in-frame clones, not every one. The sample yields about 1.1 million clones, more than 75% seen once. Material for sequencing was memory CD4+ T cells from PBMCs. Subset meaning: CD45RA-negative fraction. These receptors originate from a young man in good health. Some clones in this sample may be carry-over from other donors' samples.

Remarks on this clone: This same CDR3 is encoded by further DNA sequences in the sample. The chain has TRBV29-1 and TRBJ2-1; D gene uncertain. This CDR3 has 12 residues. The V end lost 3 bases, the J end lost 1 base, and 4 bases lay between the germline ends. CDR1 is SQVTM and CDR2 is ANQGSEA in the germline V gene. DNA for the CDR3: TGCAGCGTTGAGCGGTCCTACAATGAGCAGTTCTTC. Its translation: CSVERSYNEQFF.

This clone was picked up a small number of times. One base separates it from a far larger clone, so it is likely a read error. The chain has TRBV7-9 and TRBJ1-1; D gene ambiguous. The length of the CDR3 is 17 residues. V was clipped by 0 bases and J by 0 bases, with 14 bases between them. Germline V lookup: CDR1 SEHNR, CDR2 FQNEAQ (reference sequence). CDR3 loop: CASSLAPTTTVNTEAFF. In nucleotides, the CDR3 is TGTGCCAGCAGCTTAGCCCCGACAACTACCGTGAACACTGAAGCTTTCTTT.

The J gene is TRBJ2-6, the V gene TRBV28; possibly TRBD2 for D (5 bases). V was clipped by 3 bases and J by 2 bases, with 8 bases between them. The CDR3 consists of 15 residues. The V gene's germline CDR1 is MDHEN and CDR2 SYDVKM. CDR3 region: CASSFRRPGANVLTF. In nucleotides, the CDR3 is TGTGCCAGCAGTTTTAGGAGGCCTGGGGCCAACGTCCTGACTTTC. The variable domain in full, with the rest retrieved from reference TRBV28 and TRBJ2-6, is DVKVTQSSRYLVKRTGEKVFLECVQDMDHENMFWYRQDPGLGLRLIYFSYDVKMKEKGDIPEGYSVSREKKERFSLILESASTNQTSMYLCASSFRRPGANVLTFGAGSRLTVL.

The chain combines TRBV21-1 with TRBJ1-3; the table names TRBD1, a call not compared with the DNA. TRBV21-1 is shown as a pseudogene. The CDR3 loop spans 17 amino acids. CDR3 sequence reads: CASSKASDRGSGNTIYF. The CDR3 bases are TGTGCCAGCAGCAAAGCGTCCGACAGGGGGTCTGGAAACACCATATATTTT.

V and J are TRBV2 and TRBJ1-2, with no clear D. With 1 base removed from V and 7 bases from J, the gap between germline ends came to 10 bases. CDR3 length equals 13 residues. Looked up from germline, CDR1 is SNHLY and CDR2 is FYNNEI. CDR3 sequence (DNA): TGTGCCAGCAGTGAAGTGGGAGGGCTTGGCTACACCTTC. Residues: CASSEVGGLGYTF.

CDR3: CASRQQGFFAEAFF. DNA for the CDR3: TGTGCCAGCAGACAACAGGGGTTTTTCGCTGAAGCTTTCTTT. The chain recombines TRBV25-1 with TRBJ1-1; 7 positions agree with TRBD1. There are 14 residues in the CDR3. Germline CDR1 MGHDK, CDR2 SYGVNS. V lost 6 bases to trimming and J lost 6 bases; unmatched junction nucleotides: 10.

The CDR3 nucleotides are TGCAGCGTTATCGGACTGGGGCTGGGGGGTGGAAACACCATATATTTT. It is translated as CSVIGLGLGGGNTIYF. This chain connects TRBV29-1 to TRBJ1-3, with D perhaps TRBD1 (5 bases). Germline V gives CDR1 SQVTM, CDR2 ANQGSEA. Trimming cost V 5 bases and J 3 bases, with 20 bases left between them. The CDR3 is 16 residues long.

The chain combines TRBV5-1 with TRBJ2-3; 13 nucleotides line up with TRBD2. V lost 3 bases, J lost 4 bases, and 5 bases stayed unmatched. The CDR3 is 16 residues long. Germline V gene lookup returns CDR1 SGHRS and CDR2 YFSETQ. CDR3 sequence (DNA): TGCGCCAGCAGCTCCGACGGACTAGCGGGAGCAGATACGCAGTATTTT. Encoded protein: CASSSDGLAGADTQYF.

The chain is built from TRBV4-2 and TRBJ2-2; the match to TRBD1 covers 11 bases. CDR1 LGHNA and CDR2 YNFKEQ come from the germline V gene. J was trimmed by 5 bases and V by 6 bases; bases with no gene match: 8. This CDR3 has 16 amino acids. CDR3 coding DNA: TGTGCCAGCAGTGTTCGGACAGGGGGCGATACCGGGGAGCTGTTTTTT. This sequence encodes CASSVRTGGDTGELFF.

As for this clone: The sample carries other DNA sequences with the same CDR3. V is TRBV25-1 and J is TRBJ1-2; D is uncertain. The CDR3 covers 13 residues. The germline gives CDR1 MGHDK, CDR2 SYGVNS. V was trimmed by 6 bases and J by 4 bases, leaving 12 bases between them. The CDR3 here is CASSPGQAYGYTF. The CDR3 DNA reads as TGTGCCAGCAGCCCTGGTCAGGCCTATGGCTACACCTTC.

The chain combines TRBV27 with TRBJ2-7; 11 bases are a match to TRBD1. V shed 4 bases and J 7 bases; nucleotides not matched to a gene: 12. There are 16 residues in the CDR3. CDR1 MNHEY and CDR2 SMNVEV come from the germline V gene (reference sequence). Here the CDR3 reads CASSWTGGGLVREQYF. In DNA, the CDR3 is TGTGCCAGCAGTTGGACAGGGGGCGGTTTAGTGCGGGAGCAGTACTTC.

The genes are TRBV10-1 and TRBJ2-7, with D possibly TRBD2 on 5 matching bases. The ends were cut back, 10 bases at V and 0 bases at J, with 13 bases in the middle. The CDR3 runs 13 residues. Germline assignment: CDR1 WNHNN and CDR2 SYGVQD (reference sequence). The CDR3 nucleotides read TGCGCCAACTCCTCGGGGAACTCCTACGAGCAGTACTTC. As protein: CANSSGNSYEQYF.

V gene TRBV18 combines with J gene TRBJ2-7, with D possibly TRBD2 on 6 matching bases. V shed 3 bases and J shed 3 bases, with 18 bases lying between them. There are 16 residues in the CDR3. Looked up from germline, CDR1 is KGHSH and CDR2 is LQKENI. The CDR3 DNA reads TGTGCCAGCTCACCCAGGCTGGGGGGTTTGAGCTACGAGCAGTACTTC. It encodes CASSPRLGGLSYEQYF.

The chain uses TRBV5-1 and TRBJ2-2; no clear D. V lost 7 bases, J lost 0 bases, and 13 bases lay in between. This CDR3 is 15 amino acids long. Germline assignment: CDR1 SGHRS and CDR2 YFSETQ. The CDR3 nucleotides read TGCGCCAGCGCTACGGCGCCACCGAACACCGGGGAGCTGTTTTTT. Translated: CASATAPPNTGELFF. Variable domain in full (rest from reference TRBV5-1 and TRBJ2-2): KAGVTQTPRYLIKTRGQQVTLSCSPISGHRSVSWYQQTPGQGLQFLFEYFSETQRNKGNFPGRFSGRQFSNSRSEMNVSTLELGDSALYLCASATAPPNTGELFFGEGSRLTVL.

This chain connects TRBV30 to TRBJ2-1, with D uncertain. Trimming cost V 3 bases and J 9 bases, with 12 bases left between them. CDR3 size: 12 residues. Germline assignment: CDR1 GTSNPN and CDR2 SVGIG (reference sequence). The CDR3 sequence is CAWRVQSTEQFF. As DNA, the CDR3 is TGTGCCTGGAGAGTCCAAAGCACTGAGCAGTTCTTC.

This clone was detected only a few times. V is TRBV19 and J is TRBJ1-1; a possible D gene is TRBD1 (5 bases). In germline, CDR1 is LNHDA, CDR2 SQIVND (reference sequence). Deletions cut 7 bases from V and 0 bases from J, with 15 bases between. The CDR3 is 15 amino acids. This CDR3 is CASKNPGRMNTEAFF. Written as DNA, the CDR3 is TGTGCCAGTAAAAACCCGGGACGCATGAACACTGAAGCTTTCTTT.

CDR3 region: CASSSAGLDNQPQHF. CDR3 bases: TGCGCCAGCAGCTCGGCAGGGTTGGACAATCAGCCCCAGCATTTT. The rearrangement uses TRBV5-1 and TRBJ1-5, with a tentative D call TRBD1 (5 bases). The V end was cut by 3 bases, the J end by 3 bases, with 13 bases between. Per the germline V gene, CDR1 is SGHRS and CDR2 is YFSETQ. The CDR3 is 15 amino acids.

This clone has more than one count but fewer than ten. The chain uses TRBV6-1 and TRBJ2-3; a possible D gene is TRBD2 (5 bases). Trimming removed 5 bases at V and 7 bases at J, with 13 bases between. This CDR3 spans 13 amino acids. CDR1 and CDR2 from the germline V gene are MNHNS and SASEGT. The CDR3 loop reads CASSRALANTQYF. CDR3 sequence (DNA): TGTGCCAGCAGTAGGGCGCTAGCCAATACGCAGTATTTT.

The chain has TRBV30 and TRBJ1-4; D is unresolved. The V end was cut by 0 bases, the J end by 0 bases, with 29 bases between. The CDR3 is made up of 22 amino acids. The germline CDR1 and CDR2 sequences are GTSNPN and SVGIG (reference sequence). This chain's CDR3 is CAWSVKGLLTPPHLATNEKLFF. CDR3 nucleotides: TGTGCCTGGAGTGTAAAAGGACTCCTTACCCCCCCCCACCTCGCAACTAATGAAAAACTGTTTTTT.

This clone was seen once. This chain joins TRBV27 and TRBJ2-5; TRBD2 aligns across 9 bases. J gave up 3 bases and V 2 bases, and 7 bases lay outside the gene matches. The CDR3 totals 16 residues. CDR1 is MNHEY, CDR2 SMNVEV, per germline (reference sequence). The CDR3 sequence is CASSLRLADIKETQYF. CDR3 nucleotide sequence: TGTGCCAGCAGTTTAAGACTAGCGGATATTAAAGAGACCCAGTACTTC.

This clone occurred a few times. The chain is built from TRBV30 and TRBJ2-5, with D maybe TRBD2 (7 bases). V was clipped by 2 bases and J by 7 bases, with 14 bases between them. This CDR3 has 13 residues. The V gene's germline CDR1 is GTSNPN and CDR2 SVGIG (reference sequence). CDR3 sequence reads: CAWSIRGGGTQYF. The CDR3 DNA sequence: TGTGCCTGGAGTATTAGGGGAGGGGGGACCCAGTACTTC.

The sample holds many counts of this clone. The genes are TRBV10-3 and TRBJ2-7, with 8 bases aligning to TRBD1. The CDR3 consists of 14 residues. The trim removed 6 bases at V and 2 bases at J, leaving 6 bases unmatched. The V gene's germline CDR1 is ENHRY and CDR2 SYGVKD. The CDR3 DNA follows: TGTGCCATCAGCACACAGGGGGGCCCCTACGAGCAGTACTTC. As protein: CAISTQGGPYEQYF.

Notes on this clone: Other nucleotide sequences in the sample specify the same CDR3. The chain is built from TRBV28 and TRBJ1-2; TRBD1 agrees at 9 bases. The V and J ends lost 2 bases and 5 bases, in that order; junction bases with no gene match: 6. The CDR3 runs to 15 residues. Germline CDR1 is MDHEN and CDR2 is SYDVKM. The DNA for the CDR3 is TGTGCCAGCAGTTTAACGGGACAGGGCGGTTATGGCTACACCTTC. Translation gives CASSLTGQGGYGYTF.

This chain uses TRBV7-9 with TRBJ2-7; unclear D gene. The length of the CDR3 is 11 residues. The germline V gene encodes CDR1 SEHNR and CDR2 FQNEAQ (reference sequence). V was shortened by 5 bases and J by 10 bases, with 12 bases between the two germline ends. The CDR3 DNA is TGTGCCAGCAGCCTTGACCTTAACCAGTACTTC. It encodes CASSLDLNQYF.

This rearrangement joins TRBV6-6 to TRBJ1-5; 10 bases line up with TRBD1. V lost 0 bases and J lost 12; bases outside the gene matches: 2. Germline lookup yields CDR1 MNHNY and CDR2 SVGAGI (reference sequence). The CDR3 covers 13 residues. This CDR3 reads CASSYSGQGFQHF. In DNA, the CDR3 is TGTGCCAGCAGTTACTCGGGACAGGGGTTCCAGCATTTT.

The chain recombines TRBV25-1 with TRBJ1-1; no firm D call. CDR3 length equals 12 residues. Deletions cut 8 bases from V and 4 bases from J, with 11 bases between. Germline CDR1 is MGHDK and CDR2 is SYGVNS. CDR3 nucleotide sequence: TGTGCCAGCGCCCGGGTGAGCACTGAAGCTTTCTTT. Translation: CASARVSTEAFF.